Given below is one T cell receptor (beta chain) in context. No cognate antigen has been identified for it. No base qualities exist here, and no much larger clone lies one base off it. Inclusive of the bounding cysteine and phenylalanine, the CDR3 is 12 residues long. Solely the CDR3 DNA is kept, with 36 bases framed from the first base. The germline V gene gives CDR1 as MDHEN and CDR2 as SYDVKM. V is clipped by 7 bases and J by 7 bases, and the sequence between their germline boundaries is 13 bases long. TCR cDNA was synthesized by 5'RACE template switching, through which a universal primer site and unique molecular identifiers were introduced. Priming for cDNA synthesis came from both the TCR alpha and TCR beta constant segments. Two PCR steps were used to amplify libraries, with sample barcodes and sequencing adapters being added in the second step. Sequencing of libraries was performed on Illumina HiSeq 2500 (2x100 bp) or NovaSeq (2x150 bp). Under the source paper's analysis protocol: Demultiplexing of reads and collapsing into UMI consensus sequences were performed with MIGEC, and V(D)J alignment was carried out with MiXCR. Vaccine-responding clonotypes were defined with edgeR using replicate PBMC samples, requiring FDR below 0.01 and a log2 fold change above 5 up to day 15. Each bulk clonotype received a CD4 or CD8 identity based on whether the sequenced CD4 or CD8 repertoire contained that clonotype at higher abundance. TCRdb's own reprocessing of the public reads used fastp at Q25 and MiXCR and kept productive beta chains. Merged by CDR3 protein, the rows form single entries marked with the most common genes and DNA. The V and J calls were determined by TCRdb, not by the authors. Here the sample has about 240,000 distinct CDR3 sequences; 6.9% occur a single time. Around 0.9% of the sample rests with the top ten.

The sample belongs to a study of T cells after yellow fever vaccination (dated by TCRdb to the late 2010s). A note on the overall study: The SMART-Seq v4 Ultra Low Input RNA kit was used to prepare libraries from fractions with low cell numbers. To follow T-cell clones before and after both primary and booster YFV17D yellow fever vaccination, bulk TCR alpha and beta repertoires underwent longitudinal sequencing. Two healthy male donors, one aged 18 to 30 and one aged 30 to 39 years, made up the cohort. Blood samples were taken at several timepoints before and after primary and secondary immunization, and bulk PBMC replicates and cell subsets were isolated. The paper as a whole reports these results and caveats: Compared with the primary T-cell response, the secondary T-cell response was faster but weaker, reaching its peak on day 5 rather than on day 15. Because the study included only two donors, the extent to which the findings can be generalized is limited. After the booster, most of the clones that had expanded following primary vaccination were detected again (just under 97% of CD4 and 88% of CD8), which suggests that memory was broadly maintained. Computational filtering was needed because FACS-sorted repertoires could contain abundant contaminating clonotypes from the bulk population. A small share of clonotypes occurred in both CD4 and CD8 compartments, likely arising from convergent recombination.

The meaning of the sample's treatment or condition label: live attenuated yellow fever vaccine strain. A standard Ficoll-Paque protocol was used to isolate PBMCs from peripheral blood. CD4 and CD8 T-cell fractions were isolated with Dynabeads CD4 and CD8 positive selection kits. RNA was extracted with TriZol from bulk PBMCs, CD4 and CD8 fractions, and dextramer-positive and dextramer-negative fractions. The rearrangement combines TRBV28 with TRBJ1-1; the D gene identity is not certain. This clonotype was sampled from a young man who received the YFV17D yellow fever vaccine. This material consisted of CD4+ T cells sorted from PBMCs, taken 15 days after the yellow fever booster vaccination. The DNA sequence reads TGTGCCAGCACCCTCTTGGGTAGTGAAGCTTTCTTT. Protein translation: CASTLLGSEAFF.